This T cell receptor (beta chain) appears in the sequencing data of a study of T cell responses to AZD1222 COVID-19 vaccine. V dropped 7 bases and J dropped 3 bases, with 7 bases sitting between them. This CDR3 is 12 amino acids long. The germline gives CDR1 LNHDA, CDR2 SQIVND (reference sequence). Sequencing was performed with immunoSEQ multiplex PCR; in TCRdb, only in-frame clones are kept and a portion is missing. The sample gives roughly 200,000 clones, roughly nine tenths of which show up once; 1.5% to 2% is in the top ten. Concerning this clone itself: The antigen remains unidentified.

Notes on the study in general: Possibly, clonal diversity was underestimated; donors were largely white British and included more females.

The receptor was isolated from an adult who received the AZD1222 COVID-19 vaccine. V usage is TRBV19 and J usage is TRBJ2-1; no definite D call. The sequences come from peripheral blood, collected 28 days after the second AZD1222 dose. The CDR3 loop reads CASMGFYNEQFF. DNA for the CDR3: TGTGCCAGTATGGGGTTCTACAATGAGCAGTTCTTC.